This TCR beta chain was identified in a study of identical twins. Broader study findings: Partly confounded zero-insertion analyses could result from invariant MAIT and iNKT cells.

CDR3 length equals 13 residues. Looked up from germline, CDR1 is MNHNY and CDR2 is SVGAGI (reference sequence). Template switching created a universal primer site, and the cDNA included unique molecular identifiers. In TCRdb, the 5' RACE reads were re-called with MiXCR into one record per CDR3 protein. The repertoire holds some 1,700,000 distinct CDR3 sequences, with about 31% as singletons. As regards this clonotype: Its antigen is unidentified. A much larger clone lies a single base off, so this may be a read error.

The material sequenced was cord blood. The rearrangement links TRBV6-6 to TRBJ2-5; a weak D match, TRBD1 (5 bases). The end of the DNA is better explained by TRBJ2-7, so the J call may be wrong. This TCR was sampled from a newborn girl in good health. The CDR3 sequence: CASSYHQGYEQYF. CDR3 DNA: TGTGCCAGCAGTTACCACCAGGGATACGAGCAGTACTTC.